This T cell receptor beta chain was found in a study of blood T cells in healthy people across ages. It was around 10 milliliters of peripheral blood that were drawn from each donor. CDR1 SGHTA and CDR2 FQGNSA come from the germline V gene. The CDR3 is 16 amino acids. Trimming at V came to 5 bases and at J to 8 bases, leaving 11 bases not matched to a gene. Turning to this clonotype: Its antigen is unidentified.

Findings and limits, study-wide: Conclusively comparing naive with antigen-experienced cells was impossible with unsorted PBMCs.

It was with a sample-barcoded 5' primer and a J-beta primer mix that a second PCR of about 7 to 12 cycles was run. Via MiXCR, TCRdb re-called the 5' RACE reads, giving one row per CDR3 protein. The sample lists 540,000 or so distinct CDR3 sequences, around 48% occurring once. The origin of this receptor is an elderly man in good health. The chain joins TRBV7-2 to TRBJ2-1, with 11 bases matching TRBD2. Sequences were obtained from blood. The DNA of the CDR3 is TGTGCCAGCAGCCTAAGTAGCGGGGGGGCGCTGGATGAGCAGTTCTTC. Its protein is CASSLSSGGALDEQFF.